The clone carrying this T cell receptor beta chain has just one count. The CDR3 is 15 residues long. Trimming removed 0 bases at V and 1 base at J, with 7 bases between. Germline-derived CDR1 and CDR2 are SGHNT and YYREEE (reference sequence). Using immunoSEQ multiplex PCR, the repertoire was profiled, and TCRdb retains in-frame clones only, with some absent. The sample records 450,000 or so clones, around nine tenths being singletons. This sample was taken from a study of blood T cell repertoires in COVID-19. In Seattle, patients joined the study during active infection and were tracked longitudinally.

Sequenced sample: peripheral blood. V usage is TRBV5-4 and J usage is TRBJ2-2; D is unresolved. This TCR came from a man aged 18 to 29 with COVID-19, enrolled during active disease. The CDR3 loop reads CASSLGRRNTGELFF. The CDR3 nucleotides are TGTGCCAGCAGCTTGGGCAGGCGGAACACCGGGGAGCTGTTTTTT.